The clone carrying this TCR beta chain came up once. These data originate in a study of T cell changes during pregnancy in multiple sclerosis. The protocol was immunoSEQ multiplex PCR, while the TCRdb copy is restricted to in-frame clones and leaves out a portion. This sample has about 40,000 clones, with 90% found just once. Between the trimmed V and J ends, which lost 1 base and 5 bases, there was a span of 8 bases. The CDR3 spans 13 residues. Per the germline V gene, CDR1 is SEHNR and CDR2 is FQNEAQ (reference sequence). This sample comprised CD4+ T cells from peripheral blood mononuclear cells, obtained in the third trimester of pregnancy. The V gene is TRBV7-9, the J gene TRBJ1-2; D is possibly TRBD1 (5 bases). The TCR comes from a female donor with multiple sclerosis, enrolled in a pregnancy study. CDR3 sequence reads: CASSLEGTYGYTF. CDR3 sequence (DNA): TGTGCCAGCAGCTTAGAGGGGACTTATGGCTACACCTTC. Supplemented by reference TRBV7-9 and TRBJ1-2, the full variable domain reads DTGVSQNPRHKITKRGQNVTFRCDPISEHNRLYWYRQTLGQGPEFLTYFQNEAQLEKSRLLSDRFSAERPKGSFSTLEIQRTEQGDSAMYLCASSLEGTYGYTFGSGTRLTVV.